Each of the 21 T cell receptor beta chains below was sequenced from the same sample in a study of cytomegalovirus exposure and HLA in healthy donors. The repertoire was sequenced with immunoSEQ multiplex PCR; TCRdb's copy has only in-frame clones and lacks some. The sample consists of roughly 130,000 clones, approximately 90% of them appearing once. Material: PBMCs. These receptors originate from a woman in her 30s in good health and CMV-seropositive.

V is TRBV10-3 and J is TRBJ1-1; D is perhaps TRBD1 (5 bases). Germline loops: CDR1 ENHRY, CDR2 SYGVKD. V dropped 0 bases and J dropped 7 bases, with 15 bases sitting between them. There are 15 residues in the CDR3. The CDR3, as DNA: TGTGCCATCAGTGAGTCTTCTTGGGCGCAGGGTGAAGCTTTCTTT. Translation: CAISESSWAQGEAFF.

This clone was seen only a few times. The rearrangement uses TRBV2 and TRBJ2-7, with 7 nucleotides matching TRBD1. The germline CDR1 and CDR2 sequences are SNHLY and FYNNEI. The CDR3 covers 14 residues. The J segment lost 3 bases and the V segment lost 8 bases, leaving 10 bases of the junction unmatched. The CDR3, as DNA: TGTGCCAGCGTTATGAGGGGGCTAAACTACGAGCAGTACTTC. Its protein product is CASVMRGLNYEQYF. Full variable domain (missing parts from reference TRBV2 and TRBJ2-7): EPEVTQTPSHQVTQMGQEVILRCVPISNHLYFYWYRQILGQKVEFLVSFYNNEISEKSEIFDDQFSVERPDGSNFTLKIRSTKLEDSAMYFCASVMRGLNYEQYFGPGTRLTVT.

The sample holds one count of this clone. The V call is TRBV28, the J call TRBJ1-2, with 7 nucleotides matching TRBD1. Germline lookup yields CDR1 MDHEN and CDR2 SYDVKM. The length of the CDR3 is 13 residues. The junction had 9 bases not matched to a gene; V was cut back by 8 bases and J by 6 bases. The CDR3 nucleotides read TGTGCCAGCGGACCGACAGGGTTTGATGGCTACACCTTC. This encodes CASGPTGFDGYTF.

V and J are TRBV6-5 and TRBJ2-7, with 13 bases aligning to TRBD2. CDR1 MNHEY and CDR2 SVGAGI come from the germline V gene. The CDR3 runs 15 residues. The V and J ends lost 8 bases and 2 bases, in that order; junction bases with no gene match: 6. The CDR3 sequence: CASSMTSGRPYEQYF. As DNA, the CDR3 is TGTGCCAGCTCTATGACTAGCGGGAGGCCCTACGAGCAGTACTTC.

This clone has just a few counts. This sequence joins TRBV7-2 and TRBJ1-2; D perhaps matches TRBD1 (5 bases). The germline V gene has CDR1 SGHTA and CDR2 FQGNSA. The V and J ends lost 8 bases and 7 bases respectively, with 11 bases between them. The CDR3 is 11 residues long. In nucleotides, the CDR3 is TGTGCCAGCTCAGGGTCTCGTGGCTACACCTTC. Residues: CASSGSRGYTF. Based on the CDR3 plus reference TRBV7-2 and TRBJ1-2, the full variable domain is GAGVSQSPSNKVTEKGKDVELRCDPISGHTALYWYRQSLGQGLEFLIYFQGNSAPDKSGLPSDRFSAERTGGSVSTLTIQRTQQEDSAVYLCASSGSRGYTFGSGTRLTVV.

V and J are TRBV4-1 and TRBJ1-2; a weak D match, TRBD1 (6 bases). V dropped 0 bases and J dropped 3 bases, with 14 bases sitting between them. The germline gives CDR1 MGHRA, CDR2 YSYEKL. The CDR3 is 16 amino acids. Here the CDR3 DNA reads TGCGCCAGCAGCCAAGAGGGAACAGGGTCATACTATGGCTACACCTTC. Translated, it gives CASSQEGTGSYYGYTF.

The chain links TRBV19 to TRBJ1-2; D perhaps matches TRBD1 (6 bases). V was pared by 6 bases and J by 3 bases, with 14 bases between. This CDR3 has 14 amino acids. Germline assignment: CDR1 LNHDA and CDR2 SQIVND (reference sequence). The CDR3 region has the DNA TGTGCCAGTAGGCTCAGGGGCGGACACTATGGCTACACCTTC. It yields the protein CASRLRGGHYGYTF.

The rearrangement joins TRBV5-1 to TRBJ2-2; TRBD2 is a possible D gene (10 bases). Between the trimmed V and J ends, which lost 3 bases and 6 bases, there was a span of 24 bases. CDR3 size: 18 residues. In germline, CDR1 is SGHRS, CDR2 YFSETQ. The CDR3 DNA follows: TGCGCCAGCAGCTGGGACAGGGTGGGGACTAGCGTCGCCGGGGAGCTGTTTTTT. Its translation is CASSWDRVGTSVAGELFF.

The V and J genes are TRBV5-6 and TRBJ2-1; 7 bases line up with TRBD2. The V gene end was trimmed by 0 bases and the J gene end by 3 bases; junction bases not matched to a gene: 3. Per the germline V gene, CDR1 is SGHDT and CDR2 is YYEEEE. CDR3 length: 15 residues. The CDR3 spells CASSLGGGSYNEQFF. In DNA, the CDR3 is TGTGCCAGCAGCTTGGGCGGCGGGAGCTACAATGAGCAGTTCTTC.

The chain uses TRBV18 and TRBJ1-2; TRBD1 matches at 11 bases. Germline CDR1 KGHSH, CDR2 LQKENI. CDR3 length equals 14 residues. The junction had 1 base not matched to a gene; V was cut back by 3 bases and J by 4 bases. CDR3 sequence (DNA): TGTGCCAGCTCACCGGACAGGGGGCTCTATGGCTACACCTTC. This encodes CASSPDRGLYGYTF.

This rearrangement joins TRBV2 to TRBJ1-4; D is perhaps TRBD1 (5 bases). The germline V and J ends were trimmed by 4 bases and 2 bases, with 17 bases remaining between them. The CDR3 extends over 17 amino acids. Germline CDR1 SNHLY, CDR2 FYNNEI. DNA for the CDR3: TGTGCCAGCAGTGCGGCCCCGATACAGGCGACTAATGAAAAACTGTTTTTT. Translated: CASSAAPIQATNEKLFF.

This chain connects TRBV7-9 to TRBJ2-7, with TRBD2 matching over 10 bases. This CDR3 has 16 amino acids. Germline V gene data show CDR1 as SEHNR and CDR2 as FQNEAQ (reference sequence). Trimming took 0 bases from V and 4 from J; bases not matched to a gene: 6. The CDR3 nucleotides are TGTGCCAGCAGCTTAGCGACAATAGCGGGAGGATACGAGCAGTACTTC. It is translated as CASSLATIAGGYEQYF.

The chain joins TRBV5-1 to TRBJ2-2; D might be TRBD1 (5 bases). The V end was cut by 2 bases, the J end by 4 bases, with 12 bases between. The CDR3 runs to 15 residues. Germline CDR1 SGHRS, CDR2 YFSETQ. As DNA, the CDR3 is TGCGCCAGCAGCTTTACCAGGGATGCCACCGGGGAGCTGTTTTTT. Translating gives CASSFTRDATGELFF.

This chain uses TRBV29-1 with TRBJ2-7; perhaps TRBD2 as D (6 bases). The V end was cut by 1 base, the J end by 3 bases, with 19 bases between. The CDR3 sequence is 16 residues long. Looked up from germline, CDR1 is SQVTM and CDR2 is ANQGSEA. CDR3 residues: CSVEVVGLAKRYEQYF. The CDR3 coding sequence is TGCAGCGTTGAAGTAGTCGGTCTAGCGAAACGCTACGAGCAGTACTTC.

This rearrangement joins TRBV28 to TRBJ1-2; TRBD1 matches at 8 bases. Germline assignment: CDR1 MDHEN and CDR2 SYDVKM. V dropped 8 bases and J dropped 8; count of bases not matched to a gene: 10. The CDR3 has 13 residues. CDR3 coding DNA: TGTGCCAGCCAACTTACAGGGGGGGACGGCTACACCTTC. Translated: CASQLTGGDGYTF.

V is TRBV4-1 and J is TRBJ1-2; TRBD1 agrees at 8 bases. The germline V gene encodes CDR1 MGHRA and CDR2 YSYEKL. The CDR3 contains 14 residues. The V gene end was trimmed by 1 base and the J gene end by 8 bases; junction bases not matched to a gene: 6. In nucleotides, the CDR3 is TGCGCCAGCAGCCAAGGGACAGGGCTATACGGCTACACCTTC. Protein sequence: CASSQGTGLYGYTF.

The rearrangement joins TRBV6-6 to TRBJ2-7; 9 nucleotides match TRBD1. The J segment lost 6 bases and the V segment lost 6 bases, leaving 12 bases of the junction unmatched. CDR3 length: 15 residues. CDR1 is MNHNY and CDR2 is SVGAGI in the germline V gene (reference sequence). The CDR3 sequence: CASSSNRGRSGEQYF. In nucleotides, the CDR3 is TGTGCCAGCAGCTCGAACAGGGGGCGCTCTGGCGAGCAGTACTTC.

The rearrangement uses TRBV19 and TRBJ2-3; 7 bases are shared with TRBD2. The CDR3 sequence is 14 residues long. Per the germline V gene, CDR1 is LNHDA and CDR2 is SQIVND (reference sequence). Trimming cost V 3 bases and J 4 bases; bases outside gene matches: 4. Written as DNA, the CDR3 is TGTGCCAGTAGTATCGGCGGGGGACCAGATACGCAGTATTTT. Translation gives CASSIGGGPDTQYF.

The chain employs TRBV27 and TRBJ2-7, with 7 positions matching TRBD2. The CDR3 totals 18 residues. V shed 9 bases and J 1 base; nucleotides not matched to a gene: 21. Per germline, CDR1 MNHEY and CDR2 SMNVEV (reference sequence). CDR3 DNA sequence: TGTGCCAGTGCCGAGGGCGGAGGGAGGGGTGTAAGTTCCTACGAGCAGTACTTC. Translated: CASAEGGGRGVSSYEQYF.

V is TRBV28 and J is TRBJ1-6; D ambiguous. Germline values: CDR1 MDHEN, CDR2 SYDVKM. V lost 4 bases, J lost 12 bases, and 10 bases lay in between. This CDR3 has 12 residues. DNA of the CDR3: TGTGCCAGCAGTTACAATTCAGTACCCCTCCACTTT. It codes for CASSYNSVPLHF.

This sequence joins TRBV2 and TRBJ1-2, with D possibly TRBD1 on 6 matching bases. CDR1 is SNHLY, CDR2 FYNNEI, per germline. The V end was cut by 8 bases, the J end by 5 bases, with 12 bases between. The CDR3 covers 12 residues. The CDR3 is CASLTGLYGYTF. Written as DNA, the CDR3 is TGTGCCAGCTTGACAGGCTTATATGGCTACACCTTC.